A single T cell receptor (beta chain) is shown here with its context. A much larger clonotype is one base distant, so this may be a read error. TCRdb reprocessed the RACE reads via MiXCR and lists one record per CDR3 protein. The table includes roughly 120,000 distinct CDR3 sequences, 9% to 9.5% detected once. The time point here: patch test 2, 6 weeks after DPC sensitization. Treatment here: therapeutic diphenylcyclopropenone sensitization with weekly scalp DPC. The CDR3 is 17 amino acids. Per the germline V gene, CDR1 is LGHNA and CDR2 is YSLEER. These data belong to a study of human T cells and chemical hapten exposure.

V usage is TRBV4-3 and J usage is TRBJ2-3, with D uncertain. Sequencing used whole blood, obtained in connection with sensitization to the hapten diphenylcyclopropenone (DPC). The receptor was isolated from a woman in her forties with alopecia areata. Some clones in this sample may be carry-over from other donors' samples. The CDR3 here is CASSQDYRQVLTDTRYF. The CDR3 nucleotides are TGCGCCAGCAGCCAAGATTACCGCCAGGTCCTCACAGATACGCGGTATTTT.